The source of this T cell receptor beta chain is a study of identifying expanded T cells in peripheral blood. Trimming took 0 bases from V and 5 from J, leaving 4 bases between them. This CDR3 is 12 amino acids long. Germline V gene data show CDR1 as WSHSY and CDR2 as SAAADI. Collection occurred without any documented infections or immune events in donors. With regard to this clone: Its antigen remains unidentified.

Study-level results: Approximately 1.2 clones differed between technical replicates, versus around 15 and 18 over time. Approximately two-week clone count variance significantly increased as total template count grew.

Measured with immunoSEQ multiplex PCR; TCRdb has only the in-frame clones, and not every one. The sample includes over 100,000 clones, about 91% of them seen just once. The chain links TRBV10-2 to TRBJ2-5, with D unclear. The TCR originated in a person between 18 and 69 years old in good health. Sequenced input: blood. CDR3 sequence: CASSESRETQYF. The CDR3 DNA is TGCGCCAGCAGTGAGTCGAGGGAGACCCAGTACTTC.